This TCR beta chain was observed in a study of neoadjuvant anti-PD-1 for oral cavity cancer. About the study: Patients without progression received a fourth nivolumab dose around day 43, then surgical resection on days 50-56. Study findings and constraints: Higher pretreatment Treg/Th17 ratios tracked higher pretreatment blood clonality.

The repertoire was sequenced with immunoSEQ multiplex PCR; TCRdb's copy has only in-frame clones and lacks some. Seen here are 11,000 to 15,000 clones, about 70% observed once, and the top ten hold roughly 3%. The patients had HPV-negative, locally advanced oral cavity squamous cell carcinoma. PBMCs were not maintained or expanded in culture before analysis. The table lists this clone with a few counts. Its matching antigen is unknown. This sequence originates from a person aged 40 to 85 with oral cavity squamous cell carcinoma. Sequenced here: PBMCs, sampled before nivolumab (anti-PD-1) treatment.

The DNA for the CDR3 is TGTGCCAGCAGCCAAACAGGGGCTGGGGCCAACGTCCTGACTTTC. This codes for CASSQTGAGANVLTF. The gene calls are TRBV7-3 and TRBJ2-6; 7 positions agree with TRBD1. The V gene's germline CDR1 is SGHTA and CDR2 FQGTGA. The CDR3 covers 15 residues. V lost 5 bases, J lost 2 bases, and 3 bases stayed unmatched.